These 26 T cell receptor beta chains originate from one sample sequenced in a study of PD-1 blockade in mismatch repair-deficient tumors. TCRdb's copy holds only in-frame clones and misses some; the assay was immunoSEQ multiplex PCR. The sample yields approximately 16,000 clones, nearly 85% seen once. The sample was PBMCs, taken less than 25 weeks after starting pembrolizumab. The source is an adult with mismatch repair-deficient cancer.

This chain links TRBV5-1 with TRBJ2-5; D possibly corresponds to TRBD2 (6 bases). Trimming took 2 bases from V and 1 from J, leaving 9 bases between them. Per germline, CDR1 SGHRS and CDR2 YFSETQ. The CDR3 loop spans 14 amino acids. The CDR3 DNA sequence: TGCGCCAGCAGCTTTGGGACTGTCCAAGAGACCCAGTACTTC. This gives the protein CASSFGTVQETQYF.

The V call is TRBV9, the J call TRBJ1-4; 8 nucleotides align to TRBD1. This CDR3 has 14 amino acids. V lost 1 base to trimming and J lost 7 bases; unmatched junction nucleotides: 3. Germline V CDR1 and CDR2: SGDLS, YYNGEE. The CDR3 coding sequence is TGTGCCAGCAGCGTAACAGGGGGGGGTGAAAAACTGTTTTTT. Translation: CASSVTGGGEKLFF. Variable domain in full (rest from reference TRBV9 and TRBJ1-4): DSGVTQTPKHLITATGQRVTLRCSPRSGDLSVYWYQQSLDQGLQFLIQYYNGEERAKGNILERFSAQQFPDLHSELNLSSLELGDSALYFCASSVTGGGEKLFFGSGTQLSVL.

The chain carries TRBV11-3 and TRBJ2-5, with D perhaps matching TRBD2 (6 bases). Germline CDR1 and CDR2: SGHNT and YENEEA. The length of the CDR3 is 14 residues. The V and J ends lost 5 bases and 3 bases respectively, with 13 bases between them. In DNA, the CDR3 is TGTGCCAGCAGCGCGTATGGGGGGAAAGAGACCCAGTACTTC. It yields the protein CASSAYGGKETQYF.

V and J are TRBV28 and TRBJ2-7, with D perhaps TRBD2 (6 bases). The germline V gene has CDR1 MDHEN and CDR2 SYDVKM. Trimming left V 3 bases short and J 3 bases short, with 27 bases between. CDR3 length equals 19 residues. CDR3 bases: TGTGCCAGCAGTTTGGCCGAGGCGGGGAGCTCCCTCGCTCGCTACGAGCAGTACTTC. The encoded protein is CASSLAEAGSSLARYEQYF.

The rearrangement uses TRBV6-6 and TRBJ1-1, with a weak D call TRBD1 (5 bases). The CDR3 is 16 amino acids. V lost 3 bases and J 3 bases, leaving 17 bases between the germline ends. The germline V gene encodes CDR1 MNHNY and CDR2 SVGAGI (reference sequence). The CDR3 sequence: CASSYLKGMWDTEAFF. The CDR3, as DNA: TGTGCCAGCAGTTATCTTAAGGGGATGTGGGACACTGAAGCTTTCTTT.

CDR3 DNA sequence: TGTGCCAGTAGTCCGAGCGGGTTCCACTACGAGCAGTACTTC. Translating gives CASSPSGFHYEQYF. The chain combines TRBV19 with TRBJ2-7; possible D gene TRBD2, 6 bases. CDR1 LNHDA and CDR2 SQIVND come from the germline V gene (reference sequence). The CDR3 is 14 residues long. Trimming shortened V by 5 bases and J by 3 bases, and 14 bases separated the two germline ends.

This rearrangement joins TRBV5-1 to TRBJ1-2; a possible D gene is TRBD1 (5 bases). This CDR3 contains 13 residues. Germline loops: CDR1 SGHRS, CDR2 YFSETQ. Between the trimmed V and J ends, which lost 4 bases and 2 bases, there was a span of 9 bases. In DNA form, the CDR3 reads TGCGCCAGCAGCCCGGGGGTAAACTATGGCTACACCTTC. It yields the protein CASSPGVNYGYTF. The full variable domain, in which reference TRBV5-1 and TRBJ1-2 provide the parts outside the CDR3, is KAGVTQTPRYLIKTRGQQVTLSCSPISGHRSVSWYQQTPGQGLQFLFEYFSETQRNKGNFPGRFSGRQFSNSRSEMNVSTLELGDSALYLCASSPGVNYGYTFGSGTRLTVV.

The chain couples TRBV28 to TRBJ1-1, with D possibly being TRBD1 (6 bases). CDR3 length: 12 amino acids. V was pared by 11 bases and J by 0 bases, with 10 bases between. From germline, CDR1 is MDHEN and CDR2 SYDVKM. The CDR3 nucleotides are TGTGCCGCAGGGGTCGTGAACACTGAAGCTTTCTTT. Translating it yields CAAGVVNTEAFF.

This clone was recorded only once. This chain joins TRBV2 and TRBJ1-5, with 9 positions matching TRBD1. CDR1 is SNHLY and CDR2 is FYNNEI in the germline V gene. This CDR3 region has 14 residues. V lost 7 bases and J lost 1; bases outside the gene matches: 2. The CDR3 DNA sequence: TGTGCCAGCACCGGACAGGGGAGCAATCAGCCCCAGCATTTT. Protein: CASTGQGSNQPQHF.

The rearrangement uses TRBV15 and TRBJ1-1, with D tentatively TRBD1 (6 bases). CDR1 is LNHNV, CDR2 YYDKDF, per germline (reference sequence). This CDR3 has 14 amino acids. Trimming pared 1 base from V and 6 bases from J, leaving 12 bases between. The CDR3 loop is CATSRAQGVAEAFF. The CDR3 DNA follows: TGTGCCACCAGCAGAGCACAGGGCGTGGCTGAAGCTTTCTTT.

The chain combines TRBV5-4 with TRBJ2-5, with 8 bases fitting TRBD2. The CDR3 sequence is 15 residues long. Germline CDR1 and CDR2: SGHNT and YYREEE (reference sequence). V lost 2 bases to trimming and J lost 4 bases; unmatched junction nucleotides: 7. The CDR3 spells CASSFGGGLGETQYF. DNA of the CDR3: TGTGCCAGCAGCTTTGGCGGGGGGTTGGGAGAGACCCAGTACTTC.

The chain links TRBV6-5 to TRBJ2-1; tentative D call: TRBD1 (5 bases). CDR3 length: 15 residues. Trimming stripped 7 bases from V and 6 bases from J, with 19 bases between. Germline values: CDR1 MNHEY, CDR2 SVGAGI. CDR3 DNA sequence: TGTGCCAGCAAAAACCAGGGCACAATAGGCAATGAGCAGTTCTTC. Translating it yields CASKNQGTIGNEQFF.

The rearrangement uses TRBV10-3 and TRBJ1-1, with a tentative D call TRBD1 (6 bases). The CDR3 spans 14 residues. CDR1 and CDR2 from the germline V gene are ENHRY and SYGVKD. The V end lost 7 bases, the J end lost 2 bases, and 14 bases lay between the germline ends. CDR3 sequence (DNA): TGTGCCATCAAGGAACAGGGAGTAAACACTGAAGCTTTCTTT. It yields the protein CAIKEQGVNTEAFF.

Only one count was recorded for this clone. This chain connects TRBV6-5 to TRBJ1-1, with D perhaps matching TRBD1 (6 bases). CDR3 length: 15 residues. Trimming removed 0 bases at V and 4 bases at J, with 12 bases between. Germline lookup yields CDR1 MNHEY and CDR2 SVGAGI. CDR3 loop: CASSYSTGLSTEAFF. The CDR3 coding sequence is TGTGCCAGCAGTTACTCTACAGGGCTATCCACTGAAGCTTTCTTT.

V is TRBV6-5 and J is TRBJ1-1; no clear D. This CDR3 has 14 residues. Germline CDR1 is MNHEY and CDR2 is SVGAGI. The V end lost 0 bases, the J end lost 8 bases, and 13 bases lay between the germline ends. The chain's CDR3 is CASSYSRKSDEAFF. The DNA of the CDR3 is TGTGCCAGCAGTTACTCGAGGAAGTCAGACGAAGCTTTCTTT.

The chain links TRBV27 to TRBJ1-1, with TRBD1 matching over 7 bases. This CDR3 region has 18 residues. V shed 3 bases and J 1 base; nucleotides not matched to a gene: 14. Germline CDR1 reads MNHEY; CDR2 reads SMNVEV (reference sequence). CDR3 in DNA: TGTGCCAGCAGTTTCGGCGCAGGGGGGATGAAGAGGAACACTGAAGCTTTCTTT. Its protein is CASSFGAGGMKRNTEAFF.

This rearrangement joins TRBV19 to TRBJ2-1; 8 bases are a match to TRBD2. Germline V gene lookup returns CDR1 LNHDA and CDR2 SQIVND (reference sequence). The CDR3 has 15 amino acids. Trimming cost V 6 bases and J 3 bases; bases outside gene matches: 7. CDR3 sequence reads: CASRTTLADYNEQFF. The CDR3 nucleotides read TGTGCCAGTAGAACAACACTAGCGGACTACAATGAGCAGTTCTTC.

The chain combines TRBV19 with TRBJ1-5; TRBD1 might be the D (5 bases). CDR1 is LNHDA and CDR2 is SQIVND in the germline V gene (reference sequence). This CDR3 region has 15 residues. The V end was cut by 7 bases, the J end by 3 bases, with 16 bases between. DNA of the CDR3: TGTGCCAGTAAGATCGGGGGGTTAACCAATCAGCCCCAGCATTTT. This codes for CASKIGGLTNQPQHF.

This clone appeared a single time. CDR3 protein: CASSVGAGGMSYEQYF. CDR3 in DNA: TGTGCCAGCAGCGTTGGAGCGGGAGGTATGTCCTACGAGCAGTACTTC. The chain is built from TRBV9 and TRBJ2-7, with 9 bases aligning to TRBD2. CDR1 SGDLS and CDR2 YYNGEE come from the germline V gene. The CDR3 is made up of 16 amino acids. V lost 2 bases, J lost 1 base, and 7 bases stayed unmatched.

The rearrangement uses TRBV2 and TRBJ2-6; a weak D match, TRBD2 (5 bases). Germline CDR1 reads SNHLY; CDR2 reads FYNNEI. V was pared by 0 bases and J by 0 bases, with 9 bases between. The CDR3 loop spans 17 amino acids. CDR3 DNA sequence: TGTGCCAGCAGTGAAGCGCGGGCTCTCTCTGGGGCCAACGTCCTGACTTTC. It translates to CASSEARALSGANVLTF.

J is TRBJ2-2 and V is TRBV7-6, with 7 positions matching TRBD2. CDR1 is SGHVS and CDR2 is FNYEAQ in the germline V gene. V was clipped by 3 bases and J by 0 bases; unmatched bases: 10. There are 18 residues in the CDR3. The CDR3 DNA sequence: TGTGCCAGCAGCTTGGCGGGAGCCACGTTCGCGAACACCGGGGAGCTGTTTTTT. This sequence encodes CASSLAGATFANTGELFF.

This chain links TRBV28 with TRBJ2-7, with 10 bases fitting TRBD1. This CDR3 has 16 residues. From germline, CDR1 is MDHEN and CDR2 SYDVKM. J gave up 3 bases and V 8 bases, and 13 bases lay outside the gene matches. CDR3 amino acids: CASLKIPGQGNYEQYF. The CDR3 DNA follows: TGTGCCAGCTTAAAAATTCCGGGACAGGGGAACTACGAGCAGTACTTC.

CDR3 loop: CASSFFPSNEKLFF. The CDR3 region has the DNA TGTGCCAGCAGTTTTTTCCCCAGTAATGAAAAACTGTTTTTT. The chain couples TRBV28 to TRBJ1-4; D remains ambiguous. The CDR3 runs 14 residues. The germline V gene has CDR1 MDHEN and CDR2 SYDVKM. V lost 3 bases, J lost 4 bases, and 9 bases lay in between.

V usage is TRBV29-1 and J usage is TRBJ2-1, with 13 positions matching TRBD2. Trimming took 6 bases from V and 9 from J; bases not matched to a gene: 8. Germline CDR1 and CDR2: SQVTM and ANQGSEA. The CDR3 has 14 amino acids. The CDR3 coding sequence is TGCAGCGTGGGCGGGACTAGCGGGATTATTGAGCAGTTCTTC. Its protein product is CSVGGTSGIIEQFF.

V and J are TRBV13 and TRBJ1-4, with TRBD1 matching over 9 bases. The CDR3 totals 12 residues. After removal of 5 bases from V and 10 bases from J, the junction contained 2 bases not matched to a gene. The germline V gene has CDR1 PRHDT and CDR2 FYEKMQ (reference sequence). The CDR3 loop reads CASSLDRGKLFF. The DNA of the CDR3 is TGTGCCAGCAGCCTGGACAGGGGAAAACTGTTTTTT.

A single count supports this clone. The chain recombines TRBV6-6 with TRBJ2-3, with 7 bases lining up with TRBD2. This CDR3 has 12 amino acids. V shed 6 bases, J shed 3 bases, and the junction held 0 bases outside the gene matches. Germline V gives CDR1 MNHNY, CDR2 SVGAGI (reference sequence). The CDR3 sequence: CASSGGTDTQYF. CDR3 DNA sequence: TGTGCCAGCAGCGGGGGGACAGATACGCAGTATTTT.